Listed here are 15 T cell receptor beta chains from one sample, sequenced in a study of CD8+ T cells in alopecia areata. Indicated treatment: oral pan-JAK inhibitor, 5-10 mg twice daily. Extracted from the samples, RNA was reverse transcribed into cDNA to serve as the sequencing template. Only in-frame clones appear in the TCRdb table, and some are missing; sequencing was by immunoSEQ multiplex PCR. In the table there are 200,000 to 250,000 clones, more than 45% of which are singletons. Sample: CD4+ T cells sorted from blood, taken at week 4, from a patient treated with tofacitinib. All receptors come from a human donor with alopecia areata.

The CDR3 is CASSPTVGEQYF. The CDR3 nucleotides are TGTGCCAGCAGCCCAACTGTAGGGGAGCAGTACTTC. The chain has TRBV6-5 and TRBJ2-7; no firm D call. The germline CDR1 and CDR2 sequences are MNHEY and SVGAGI. V was pared by 6 bases and J by 7 bases, with 13 bases between. There are 12 residues in the CDR3.

The CDR3 bases are TGCGCCAGCAGCTTGGGGGACAGGGGGCGGACAGATACGCAGTATTTT. Translated: CASSLGDRGRTDTQYF. J is TRBJ2-3 and V is TRBV5-1; TRBD1 matches 12 bases. This CDR3 spans 16 amino acids. CDR1 and CDR2 from the germline V gene are SGHRS and YFSETQ. J lost 3 bases, V lost 0 bases, and 2 bases had no gene match. Drawing the rest from reference TRBV5-1 and TRBJ2-3, the complete variable domain is KAGVTQTPRYLIKTRGQQVTLSCSPISGHRSVSWYQQTPGQGLQFLFEYFSETQRNKGNFPGRFSGRQFSNSRSEMNVSTLELGDSALYLCASSLGDRGRTDTQYFGPGTRLTVL.

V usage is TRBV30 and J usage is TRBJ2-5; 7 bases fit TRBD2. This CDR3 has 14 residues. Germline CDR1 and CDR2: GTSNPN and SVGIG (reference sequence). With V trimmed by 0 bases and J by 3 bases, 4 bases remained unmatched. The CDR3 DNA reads TGTGCCTGGAGTGTACAGAGCGGGGAAGAGACCCAGTACTTC. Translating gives CAWSVQSGEETQYF.

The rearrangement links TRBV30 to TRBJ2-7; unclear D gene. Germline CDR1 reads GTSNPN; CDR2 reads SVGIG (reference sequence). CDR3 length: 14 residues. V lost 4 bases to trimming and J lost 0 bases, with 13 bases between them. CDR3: CAWKPSSYSYEQYF. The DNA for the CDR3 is TGTGCCTGGAAACCTTCTTCGTACTCCTACGAGCAGTACTTC.

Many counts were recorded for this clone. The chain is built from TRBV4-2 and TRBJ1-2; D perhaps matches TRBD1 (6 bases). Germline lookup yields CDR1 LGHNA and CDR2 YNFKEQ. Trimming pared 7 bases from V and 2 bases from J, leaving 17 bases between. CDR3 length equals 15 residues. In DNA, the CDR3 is TGTGCCAGCAAGATGATTACCACAGGGAACTATGGCTACACCTTC. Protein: CASKMITTGNYGYTF.

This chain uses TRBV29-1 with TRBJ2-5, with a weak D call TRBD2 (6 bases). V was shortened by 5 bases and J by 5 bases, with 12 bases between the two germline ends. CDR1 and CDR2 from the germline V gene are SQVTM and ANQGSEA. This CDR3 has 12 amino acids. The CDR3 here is CSVRGSLETQYF. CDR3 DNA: TGCAGCGTTCGGGGGAGTCTGGAGACCCAGTACTTC.

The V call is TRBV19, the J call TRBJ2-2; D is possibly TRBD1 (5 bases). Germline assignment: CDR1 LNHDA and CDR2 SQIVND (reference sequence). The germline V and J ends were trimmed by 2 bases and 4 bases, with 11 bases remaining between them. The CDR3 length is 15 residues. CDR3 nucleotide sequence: TGTGCCAGTAGTATACTGGGGCGCGGCACCGGGGAGCTGTTTTTT. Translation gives CASSILGRGTGELFF.

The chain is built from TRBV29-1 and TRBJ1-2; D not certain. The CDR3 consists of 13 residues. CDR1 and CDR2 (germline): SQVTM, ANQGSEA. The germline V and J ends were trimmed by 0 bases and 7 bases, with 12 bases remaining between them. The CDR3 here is CSVEDQEGSGYTF. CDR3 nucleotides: TGCAGCGTTGAAGATCAGGAGGGAAGTGGCTACACCTTC.

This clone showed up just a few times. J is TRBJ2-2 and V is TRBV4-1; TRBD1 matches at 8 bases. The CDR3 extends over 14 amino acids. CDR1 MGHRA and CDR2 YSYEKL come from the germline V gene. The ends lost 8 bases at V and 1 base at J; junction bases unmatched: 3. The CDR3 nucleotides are TGCGCCAGCGAGACAGGGGAGAACACCGGGGAGCTGTTTTTT. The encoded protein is CASETGENTGELFF.

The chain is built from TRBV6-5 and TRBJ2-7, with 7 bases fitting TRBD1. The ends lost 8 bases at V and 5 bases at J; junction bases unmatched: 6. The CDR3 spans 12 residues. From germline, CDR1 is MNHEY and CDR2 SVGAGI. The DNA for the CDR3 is TGTGCCAGCGGGTCGACAGGGAACGAGCAGTACTTC. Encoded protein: CASGSTGNEQYF.

In DNA, the CDR3 is TGCAGCGTTGGAGGGTCCCGCGAAAAACTGTTTTTT. It is translated as CSVGGSREKLFF. V gene TRBV29-1 combines with J gene TRBJ1-4; D is undetermined. The germline gives CDR1 SQVTM, CDR2 ANQGSEA. The CDR3 covers 12 residues. V was trimmed by 4 bases and J by 8 bases, leaving 11 bases between them. The complete variable domain, with remaining parts taken from reference TRBV29-1 and TRBJ1-4, reads SAVISQKPSRDICQRGTSLTIQCQVDSQVTMMFWYRQQPGQSLTLIATANQGSEATYESGFVIDKFPISRPNLTFSTLTVSNMSPEDSSIYLCSVGGSREKLFFGSGTQLSVL.

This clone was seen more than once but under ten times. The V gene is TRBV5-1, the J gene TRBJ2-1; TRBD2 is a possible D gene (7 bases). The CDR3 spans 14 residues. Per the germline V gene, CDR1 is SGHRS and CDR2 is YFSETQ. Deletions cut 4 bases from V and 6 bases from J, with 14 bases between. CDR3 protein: CASSKAGAFNEQFF. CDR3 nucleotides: TGCGCCAGCAGCAAGGCGGGGGCTTTCAATGAGCAGTTCTTC.

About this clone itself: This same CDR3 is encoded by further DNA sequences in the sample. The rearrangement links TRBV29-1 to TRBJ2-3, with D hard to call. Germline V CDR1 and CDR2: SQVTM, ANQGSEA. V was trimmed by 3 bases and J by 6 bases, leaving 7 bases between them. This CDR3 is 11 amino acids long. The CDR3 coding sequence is TGCAGCGTTGATCTAGGGGATACGCAGTATTTT. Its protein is CSVDLGDTQYF.

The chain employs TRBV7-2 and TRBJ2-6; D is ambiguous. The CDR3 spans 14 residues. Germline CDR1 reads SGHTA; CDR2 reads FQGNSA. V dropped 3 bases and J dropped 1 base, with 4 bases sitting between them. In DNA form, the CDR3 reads TGTGCCAGCAGCTTCACTTCTGGGGCCAACGTCCTGACTTTC. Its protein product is CASSFTSGANVLTF.

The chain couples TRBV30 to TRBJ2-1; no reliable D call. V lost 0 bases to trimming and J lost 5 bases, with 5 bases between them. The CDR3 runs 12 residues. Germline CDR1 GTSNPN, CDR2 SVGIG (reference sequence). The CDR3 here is CAWSVRDNEQFF. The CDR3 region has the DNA TGTGCCTGGAGTGTAAGGGACAATGAGCAGTTCTTC.